This passage covers 9 T cell receptor beta chains from one sample sequenced in a study of T cells in localized non-small cell lung cancer. The assay was immunoSEQ multiplex PCR, and TCRdb's table has in-frame clones only and misses some. The sample carries tens of thousands of clones, 65% to 85% recorded once. The sample was peripheral blood, taken before any cancer treatment. Receptors were obtained from a female donor older than 55 with stage I lung adenocarcinoma.

Turning to this clone: One end of the junction varies from germline; a read error may be responsible. The chain has TRBV15 and TRBJ1-2, with D tentatively TRBD1 (5 bases). The CDR3 has 16 amino acids. Germline CDR1 and CDR2: LNHNV and YYDKDF (reference sequence). The CDR3, as DNA: TGTGCCGCCAGCAGAGATATTGGGACGGGGGACTATGGCTACACCTTC. The encoded protein is CAASRDIGTGDYGYTF.

V is TRBV5-1 and J is TRBJ2-1; TRBD2 might be the D (6 bases). Germline CDR1 is SGHRS and CDR2 is YFSETQ. The V gene lost 0 bases and the J gene lost 8 bases, with 21 bases spanning the gap. CDR3 size: 17 residues. In nucleotides, the CDR3 is TGCGCCAGCAGCTTGGTGTTAGGGGCGCCCGGGGAGGATGAGCAGTTCTTC. The encoded protein is CASSLVLGAPGEDEQFF.

The gene calls are TRBV15 and TRBJ2-7; possibly TRBD2 for D (6 bases). CDR3 length: 14 amino acids. Germline loops: CDR1 LNHNV, CDR2 YYDKDF (reference sequence). Trimming shortened V by 3 bases and J by 3 bases, and 12 bases separated the two germline ends. CDR3: CATSRNRDFYEQYF. The DNA of the CDR3 is TGTGCCACCAGCAGGAACCGGGACTTCTACGAGCAGTACTTC.

The chain employs TRBV5-4 and TRBJ1-1, with D unclear. This CDR3 comprises 13 residues. Germline CDR1 is SGHNT and CDR2 is YYREEE (reference sequence). Trimming shortened V by 0 bases and J by 3 bases, and 6 bases separated the two germline ends. The CDR3: CASSLARDTEAFF. In nucleotides, the CDR3 is TGTGCCAGCAGCTTGGCGAGAGACACTGAAGCTTTCTTT.

The chain joins TRBV30 to TRBJ1-4, with 7 bases aligning to TRBD1. Germline assignment: CDR1 GTSNPN and CDR2 SVGIG (reference sequence). V lost 3 bases, J lost 4 bases, and 5 bases stayed unmatched. The CDR3 has 14 residues. DNA of the CDR3: TGTGCCTGGAGAAGAGGGGACAGTAATGAAAAACTGTTTTTT. Its translation is CAWRRGDSNEKLFF.

The chain couples TRBV27 to TRBJ1-1; D might be TRBD1 (6 bases). The CDR3 has 13 residues. Trimming took off 4 bases at V and 3 bases at J, with 9 bases between the two ends. Germline CDR1 reads MNHEY; CDR2 reads SMNVEV (reference sequence). The CDR3 loop reads CASSWKGDTEAFF. The CDR3 nucleotides are TGTGCCAGCAGTTGGAAGGGGGACACTGAAGCTTTCTTT.

This rearrangement joins TRBV5-1 to TRBJ1-1; 7 nucleotides align to TRBD1. The CDR3 runs 12 residues. The V gene end was trimmed by 4 bases and the J gene end by 7 bases; junction bases not matched to a gene: 4. The germline gives CDR1 SGHRS, CDR2 YFSETQ. Here the CDR3 reads CASSVQGVEAFF. The CDR3 nucleotides read TGCGCCAGCAGCGTCCAGGGGGTTGAAGCTTTCTTT.

This chain joins TRBV27 and TRBJ1-5; 7 nucleotides line up with TRBD1. Trimming cost V 2 bases and J 5 bases; bases outside gene matches: 9. The CDR3 consists of 16 residues. From germline, CDR1 is MNHEY and CDR2 SMNVEV (reference sequence). The CDR3: CASSLNRGFVDQPQHF. The CDR3 DNA sequence: TGTGCCAGCAGTTTAAACAGGGGATTCGTCGATCAGCCCCAGCATTTT.

The chain employs TRBV27 and TRBJ2-2; weak D call: TRBD1 (6 bases). V was clipped by 7 bases and J by 4 bases, with 19 bases between them. CDR1 is MNHEY, CDR2 SMNVEV, per germline (reference sequence). CDR3 length: 16 amino acids. CDR3 region: CASKNRAGDTTGELFF. The CDR3 DNA reads TGTGCCAGCAAAAATAGGGCAGGGGATACCACCGGGGAGCTGTTTTTT.